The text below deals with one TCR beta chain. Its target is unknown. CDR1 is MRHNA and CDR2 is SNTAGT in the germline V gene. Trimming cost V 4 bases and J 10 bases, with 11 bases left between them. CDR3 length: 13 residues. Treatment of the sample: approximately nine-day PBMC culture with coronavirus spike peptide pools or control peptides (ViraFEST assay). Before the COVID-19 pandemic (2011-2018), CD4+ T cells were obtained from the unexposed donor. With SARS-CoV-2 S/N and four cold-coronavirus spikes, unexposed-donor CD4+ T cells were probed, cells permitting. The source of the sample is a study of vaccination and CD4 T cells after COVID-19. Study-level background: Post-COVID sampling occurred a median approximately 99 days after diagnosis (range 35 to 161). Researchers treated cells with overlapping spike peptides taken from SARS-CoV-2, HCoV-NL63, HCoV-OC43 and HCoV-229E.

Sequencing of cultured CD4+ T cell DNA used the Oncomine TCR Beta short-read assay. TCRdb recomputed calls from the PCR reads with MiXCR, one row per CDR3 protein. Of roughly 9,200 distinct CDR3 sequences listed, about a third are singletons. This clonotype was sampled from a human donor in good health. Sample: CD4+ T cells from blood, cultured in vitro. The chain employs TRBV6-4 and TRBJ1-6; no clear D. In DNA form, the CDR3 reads TGTGCCAGCAGTGTAGGTCTTGGGTCACCCCTCCACTTT. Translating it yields CASSVGLGSPLHF.